This note documents a single T cell receptor (beta chain) sequence. This entry comes from a study of response to subunit inactivated influenza vaccine. TCRdb fed the RT-PCR reads into MiXCR, producing one record per CDR3 protein. Here the sample spans more than 700,000 distinct CDR3 sequences, 21% being singletons. The V and J ends lost 4 bases and 0 bases respectively, with 11 bases between them. This CDR3 has 15 residues. From germline, CDR1 is SGHRS and CDR2 YFSETQ. This material consisted of PBMCs from blood, taken 5 days after vaccination. The chain recombines TRBV5-1 with TRBJ2-1; weak D call: TRBD2 (6 bases). This TCR derives from a man between 50 and 59 years old who received an inactivated influenza vaccine. The CDR3 reads CASSGGFYSYNEQFF. In DNA form, the CDR3 reads TGCGCCAGCAGCGGAGGGTTCTACTCCTACAATGAGCAGTTCTTC.